Following are 13 T cell receptor beta chains from one sample sequenced in a study of T cell repertoires in cytomegalovirus infection. From the reads, TCRdb called clonotypes with MiXCR, one entry per CDR3 protein. The sample records approximately 770,000 distinct CDR3 sequences, roughly 29% being singletons. For these TCRs, the target antigens are not known. Material: cultured CD8+ T cells from PBMCs, obtained from culture after CMV antigen stimulation. The source of these receptors is a human donor in good health (CMV status not recorded). Some clones in this sample may be carry-over from other donors' samples.

The chain couples TRBV10-2 to TRBJ1-5; D remains ambiguous. CDR1 and CDR2 from the germline V gene are WSHSY and SAAADI. The CDR3 is 15 residues long. Trimming stripped 0 bases from V and 2 bases from J, with 8 bases between. Here the CDR3 reads CASSESRAGNQPQHF. CDR3 DNA: TGCGCCAGCAGTGAGTCTAGGGCAGGCAATCAGCCCCAGCATTTT.

This clonotype was recorded once. The V gene is TRBV27, the J gene TRBJ2-7, with no clear D. The germline CDR1 and CDR2 sequences are MNHEY and SMNVEV (reference sequence). Between the trimmed V and J ends, which lost 5 bases and 0 bases, there was a span of 14 bases. The CDR3 sequence is 15 residues long. For the CDR3, the DNA is TGTGCCAGCAGTCGAAGGGCCCTGAGCTCCTACGAGCAGTACGTC. It is translated as CASSRRALSSYEQYV.

This clonotype was observed a few times. The rearrangement links TRBV7-9 to TRBJ2-3, with a tentative D call TRBD1 (5 bases). The CDR3 consists of 18 residues. V shed 5 bases and J shed 2 bases, with 23 bases lying between them. CDR1 and CDR2 (germline): SEHNR, FQNEAQ (reference sequence). This CDR3 reads CASSPPGLRQRNTDTQYF. CDR3 in DNA: TGTGCCAGCAGCCCCCCCGGTTTGAGACAGAGAAACACAGATACGCAGTATTTT. Full variable domain (outside the CDR3, taken from reference TRBV7-9 and TRBJ2-3): DTGVSQNPRHKITKRGQNVTFRCDPISEHNRLYWYRQTLGQGPEFLTYFQNEAQLEKSRLLSDRFSAERPKGSFSTLEIQRTEQGDSAMYLCASSPPGLRQRNTDTQYFGPGTRLTVL.

The gene calls are TRBV11-3 and TRBJ2-3; the D gene could be TRBD1 or TRBD2 (5 bases each). This CDR3 spans 13 amino acids. CDR1 SGHNT and CDR2 YENEEA come from the germline V gene. V was cut by 5 bases and J by 5 bases, with 11 bases left in between. Here the CDR3 reads CASSPRGLDTQYF. The DNA for the CDR3 is TGTGCCAGCAGCCCCCGGGGCTTAGATACGCAGTATTTT.

This clonotype was observed a few times. The chain employs TRBV7-9 and TRBJ2-5, with D tentatively TRBD2 (5 bases). The CDR3 spans 15 residues. Germline CDR1 SEHNR, CDR2 FQNEAQ (reference sequence). Trimming removed 5 bases from V and 3 bases from J, with 16 bases in between. CDR3 DNA: TGTGCCAGCAGCCCCCCGGTAACGGGGAAAGAGACCCAGTACTTC. This sequence encodes CASSPPVTGKETQYF.

This rearrangement joins TRBV7-3 to TRBJ2-1; 12 positions agree with TRBD2. Germline CDR1 SGHTA, CDR2 FQGTGA. The CDR3 sequence is 14 residues long. V lost 5 bases to trimming and J lost 9 bases; unmatched junction nucleotides: 5. CDR3 in amino acids: CASSRGLAGSEQFF. As DNA, the CDR3 is TGTGCCAGCAGCCGAGGACTAGCGGGGAGTGAGCAGTTCTTC.

V usage is TRBV11-2 and J usage is TRBJ2-2, with TRBD2 matching 8 bases. Looked up from germline, CDR1 is SGHAT and CDR2 is FQNNGV. This CDR3 has 17 amino acids. With V trimmed by 4 bases and J by 4 bases, 11 bases remained unmatched. The CDR3 reads CASSSPPSSGGTGELFF. CDR3 in DNA: TGTGCCAGCAGCTCGCCCCCGTCCAGCGGGGGCACCGGGGAGCTGTTTTTT.

This clonotype was found many times. The gene calls are TRBV7-6 and TRBJ2-1, with D perhaps being TRBD1 or TRBD2 (5 bases each). The V gene's germline CDR1 is SGHVS and CDR2 FNYEAQ. Trimming stripped 5 bases from V and 4 bases from J, with 24 bases between. The CDR3 has 18 residues. CDR3 in amino acids: CASSQTGTVVDFYNEQFF. The CDR3 DNA follows: TGTGCCAGCAGCCAGACCGGGACGGTGGTTGATTTTTACAATGAGCAGTTCTTC.

In its sample, this clonotype was seen many times. The gene calls are TRBV7-6 and TRBJ2-1; D uncertain. This CDR3 has 13 residues. Germline lookup yields CDR1 SGHVS and CDR2 FNYEAQ. V was shortened by 3 bases and J by 5 bases, with 8 bases between the two germline ends. The CDR3 DNA reads TGTGCCAGCAGCTTTTACCCTGACAATGAGCAGTTCTTC. It is translated as CASSFYPDNEQFF.

V is TRBV12-3 or TRBV12-4 and J is TRBJ2-1; the D gene is possibly TRBD1 (7 bases). The ends were cut back, 5 bases at V and 2 bases at J, with 13 bases in the middle. There are 15 residues in the CDR3. This chain's CDR3 is CASSGAGQPYNEQFF. The CDR3 coding sequence is TGTGCCAGCAGTGGGGCGGGACAGCCCTACAATGAGCAGTTCTTC.

The chain joins TRBV5-6 to TRBJ2-1, with 8 bases lining up with TRBD1. The CDR3 runs 15 residues. Germline lookup yields CDR1 SGHDT and CDR2 YYEEEE. The trim removed 3 bases at V and 3 bases at J, leaving 5 bases unmatched. CDR3 in amino acids: CASSSTGAFYNEQFF. CDR3 nucleotide sequence: TGTGCCAGCAGCTCGACAGGGGCTTTCTACAATGAGCAGTTCTTC.

This clonotype was observed many times. This sequence joins TRBV7-2 and TRBJ2-1; the D call may be TRBD1 or TRBD2 (5 bases each). This CDR3 spans 18 amino acids. CDR1 is SGHTA, CDR2 FQGNSA, per germline. Between the trimmed V and J ends, which lost 2 bases and 1 base, there was a span of 18 bases. The CDR3 loop reads CASSLRGPPEGSYNEQFF. For the CDR3, the DNA is TGTGCCAGCAGCTTACGGGGACCCCCAGAGGGGTCCTACAATGAGCAGTTCTTC.

In its sample, this clonotype was seen a few times. The rearrangement links TRBV7-3 to TRBJ2-1; no definite D call. CDR1 and CDR2 (germline): SGHTA, FQGTGA. V lost 3 bases to trimming and J lost 5 bases, with 11 bases between them. CDR3 size: 14 residues. CDR3 region: CASSFDTVNNEQFF. The CDR3 coding sequence is TGTGCCAGCAGCTTCGACACAGTTAACAATGAGCAGTTCTTC.